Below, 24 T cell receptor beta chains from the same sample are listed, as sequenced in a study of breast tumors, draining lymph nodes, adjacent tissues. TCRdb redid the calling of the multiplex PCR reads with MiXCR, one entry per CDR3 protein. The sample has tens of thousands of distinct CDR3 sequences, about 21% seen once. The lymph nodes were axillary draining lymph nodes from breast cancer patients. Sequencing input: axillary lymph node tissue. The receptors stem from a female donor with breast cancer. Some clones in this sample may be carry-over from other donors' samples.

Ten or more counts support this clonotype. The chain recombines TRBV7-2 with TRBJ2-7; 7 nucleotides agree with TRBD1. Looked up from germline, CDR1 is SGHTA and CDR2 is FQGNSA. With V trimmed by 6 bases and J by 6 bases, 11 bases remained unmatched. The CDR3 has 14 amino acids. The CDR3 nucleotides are TGTGCCAGCAGAAAAACCGGGACAGTCAGCGAGCAGTACTTC. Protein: CASRKTGTVSEQYF. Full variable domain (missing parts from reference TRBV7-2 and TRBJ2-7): GAGVSQSPSNKVTEKGKDVELRCDPISGHTALYWYRQSLGQGLEFLIYFQGNSAPDKSGLPSDRFSAERTGGSVSTLTIQRTQQEDSAVYLCASRKTGTVSEQYFGPGTRLTVT.

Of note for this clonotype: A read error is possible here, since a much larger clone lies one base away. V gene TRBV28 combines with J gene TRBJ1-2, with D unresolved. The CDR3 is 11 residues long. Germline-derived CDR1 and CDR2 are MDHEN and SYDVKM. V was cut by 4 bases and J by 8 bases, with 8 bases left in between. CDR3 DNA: TGTGCCAGCAGTTCCTCCCCAGGCTACACCTTC. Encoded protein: CASSSSPGYTF.

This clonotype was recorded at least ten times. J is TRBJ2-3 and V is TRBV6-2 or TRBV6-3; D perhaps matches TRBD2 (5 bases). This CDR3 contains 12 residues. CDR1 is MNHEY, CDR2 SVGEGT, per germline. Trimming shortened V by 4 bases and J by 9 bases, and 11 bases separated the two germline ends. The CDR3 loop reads CASSLSPGTQYF. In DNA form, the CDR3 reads TGTGCCAGCAGTTTGTCCCCGGGGACGCAGTATTTT.

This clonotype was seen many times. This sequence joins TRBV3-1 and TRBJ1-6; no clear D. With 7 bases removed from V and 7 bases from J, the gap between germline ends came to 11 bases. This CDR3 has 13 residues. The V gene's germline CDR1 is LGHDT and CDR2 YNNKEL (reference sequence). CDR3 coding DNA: TGTGCCAGCACTCCAAGAGGGAATTCACCCCTCCACTTT. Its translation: CASTPRGNSPLHF.

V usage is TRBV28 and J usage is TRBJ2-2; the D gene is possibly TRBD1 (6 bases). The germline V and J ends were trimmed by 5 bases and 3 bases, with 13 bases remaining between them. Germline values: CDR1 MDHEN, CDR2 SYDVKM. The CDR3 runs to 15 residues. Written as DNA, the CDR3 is TGTGCCAGCAGTACCGGGACATTGTACACCGGGGAGCTGTTTTTT. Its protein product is CASSTGTLYTGELFF.

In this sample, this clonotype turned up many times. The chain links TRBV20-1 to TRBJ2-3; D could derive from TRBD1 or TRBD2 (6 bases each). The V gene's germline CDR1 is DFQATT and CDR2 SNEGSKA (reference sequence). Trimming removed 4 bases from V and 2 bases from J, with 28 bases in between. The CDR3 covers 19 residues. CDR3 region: CSAMGARFNGSGSTDTQYF. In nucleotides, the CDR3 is TGCAGTGCTATGGGGGCGAGATTTAATGGTAGCGGATCCACAGATACGCAGTATTTT.

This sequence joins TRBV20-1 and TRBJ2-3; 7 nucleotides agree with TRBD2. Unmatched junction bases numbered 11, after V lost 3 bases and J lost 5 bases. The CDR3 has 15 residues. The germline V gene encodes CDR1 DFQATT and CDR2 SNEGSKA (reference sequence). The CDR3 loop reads CSASLLAERGDTQYF. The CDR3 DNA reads TGCAGTGCTAGTTTGCTAGCGGAGCGGGGAGATACGCAGTATTTT.

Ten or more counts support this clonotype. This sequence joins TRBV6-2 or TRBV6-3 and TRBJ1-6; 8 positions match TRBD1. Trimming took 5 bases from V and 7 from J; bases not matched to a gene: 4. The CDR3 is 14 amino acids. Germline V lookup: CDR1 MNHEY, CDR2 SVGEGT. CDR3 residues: CASSPGGRNSPLHF. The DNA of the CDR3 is TGTGCCAGCAGTCCAGGGGGCCGGAATTCACCCCTCCACTTT.

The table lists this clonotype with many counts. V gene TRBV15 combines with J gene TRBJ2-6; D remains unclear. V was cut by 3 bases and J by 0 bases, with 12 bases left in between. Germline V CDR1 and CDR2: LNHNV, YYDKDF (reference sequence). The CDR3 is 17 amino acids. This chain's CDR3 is CATSSARSGSGANVLTF. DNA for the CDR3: TGTGCCACCAGCAGCGCCCGATCAGGCTCTGGGGCCAACGTCCTGACTTTC.

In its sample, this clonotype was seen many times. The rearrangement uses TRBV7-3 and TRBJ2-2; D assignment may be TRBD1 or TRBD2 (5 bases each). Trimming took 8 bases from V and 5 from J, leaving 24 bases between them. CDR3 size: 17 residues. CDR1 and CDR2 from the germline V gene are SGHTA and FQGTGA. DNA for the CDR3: TGTGCCAGCGGCCCCCTTCCCGGACTGGGACGGACCGGGGAGCTGTTTTTT. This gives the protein CASGPLPGLGRTGELFF.

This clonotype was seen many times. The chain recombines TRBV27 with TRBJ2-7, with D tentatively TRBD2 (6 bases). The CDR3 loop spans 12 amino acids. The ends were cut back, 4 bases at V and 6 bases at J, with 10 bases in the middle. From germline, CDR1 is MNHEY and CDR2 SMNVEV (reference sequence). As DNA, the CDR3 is TGTGCCAGCAGTTACGGGGGTGGCGAGCAGTACTTC. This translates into CASSYGGGEQYF.

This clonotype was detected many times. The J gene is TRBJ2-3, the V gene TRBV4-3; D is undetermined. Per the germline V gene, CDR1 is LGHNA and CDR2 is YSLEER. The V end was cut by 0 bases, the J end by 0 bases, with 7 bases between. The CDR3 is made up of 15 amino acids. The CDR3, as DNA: TGCGCCAGCAGCCAAGAAATCTTAAGCACAGATACGCAGTATTTT. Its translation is CASSQEILSTDTQYF.

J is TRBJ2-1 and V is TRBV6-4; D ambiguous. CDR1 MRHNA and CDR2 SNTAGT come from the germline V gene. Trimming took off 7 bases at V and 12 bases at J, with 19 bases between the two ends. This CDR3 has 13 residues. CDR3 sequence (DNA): TGTGCCAGCACCCCGGGCCATAGGTATGGGCAGTTCTTC. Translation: CASTPGHRYGQFF.

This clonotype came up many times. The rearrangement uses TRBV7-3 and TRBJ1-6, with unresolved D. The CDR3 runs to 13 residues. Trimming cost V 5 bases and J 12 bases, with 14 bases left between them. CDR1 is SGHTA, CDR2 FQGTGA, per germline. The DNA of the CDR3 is TGTGCCAGCAGCCCTGACTGGGGTTTACCCCTCCACTTT. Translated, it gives CASSPDWGLPLHF.

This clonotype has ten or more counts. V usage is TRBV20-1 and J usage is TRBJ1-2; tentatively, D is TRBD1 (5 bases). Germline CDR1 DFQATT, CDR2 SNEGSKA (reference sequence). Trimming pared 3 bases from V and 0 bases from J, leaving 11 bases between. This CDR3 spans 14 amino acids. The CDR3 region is CSARATDANYGYTF. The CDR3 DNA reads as TGCAGTGCTAGGGCGACAGACGCTAACTATGGCTACACCTTC.

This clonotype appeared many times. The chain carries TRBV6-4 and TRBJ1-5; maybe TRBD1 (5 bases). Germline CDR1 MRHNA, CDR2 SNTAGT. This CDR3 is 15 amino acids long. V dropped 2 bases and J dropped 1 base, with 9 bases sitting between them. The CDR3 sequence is CASSDAGDSNQPQHF. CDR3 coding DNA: TGTGCCAGCAGTGACGCCGGGGACAGCAATCAGCCCCAGCATTTT.

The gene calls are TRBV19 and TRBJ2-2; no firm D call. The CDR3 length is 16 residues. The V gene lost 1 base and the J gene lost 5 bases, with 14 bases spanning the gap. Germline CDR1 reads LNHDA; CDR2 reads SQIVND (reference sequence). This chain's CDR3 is CASSIAPYIRTGELFF. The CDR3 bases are TGTGCCAGTAGTATAGCCCCATACATCCGTACCGGGGAGCTGTTTTTT.

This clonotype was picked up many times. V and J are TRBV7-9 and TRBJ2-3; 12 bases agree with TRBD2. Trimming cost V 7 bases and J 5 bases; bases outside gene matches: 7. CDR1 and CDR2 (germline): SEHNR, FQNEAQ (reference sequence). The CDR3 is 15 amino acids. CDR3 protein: CASTILAGGGDTQYF. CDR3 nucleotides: TGTGCCAGCACCATACTAGCGGGAGGAGGAGATACGCAGTATTTT.

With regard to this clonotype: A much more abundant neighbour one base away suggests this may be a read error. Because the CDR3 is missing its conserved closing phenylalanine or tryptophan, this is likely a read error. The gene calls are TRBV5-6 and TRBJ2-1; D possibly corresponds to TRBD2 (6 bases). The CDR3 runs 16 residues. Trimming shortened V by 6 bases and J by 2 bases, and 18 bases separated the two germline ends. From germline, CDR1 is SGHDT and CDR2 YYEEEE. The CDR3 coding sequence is TGTGCCAGCACCCATTACACGGGGGTGACCTACAATGAGCAGTTCCTC. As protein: CASTHYTGVTYNEQFL.

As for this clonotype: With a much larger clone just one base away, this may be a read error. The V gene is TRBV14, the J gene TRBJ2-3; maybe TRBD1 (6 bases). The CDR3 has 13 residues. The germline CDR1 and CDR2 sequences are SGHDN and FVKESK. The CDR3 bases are TGTGCCAGCGGCCACACAGGGACAGATACGCAGTATTTT. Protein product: CASGHTGTDTQYF.

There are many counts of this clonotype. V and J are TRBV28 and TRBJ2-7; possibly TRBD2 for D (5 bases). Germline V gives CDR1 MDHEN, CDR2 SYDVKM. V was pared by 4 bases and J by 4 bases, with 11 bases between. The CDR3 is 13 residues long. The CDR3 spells CASSYGSKYEQYF. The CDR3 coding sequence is TGTGCCAGCAGTTATGGGAGTAAGTACGAGCAGTACTTC.

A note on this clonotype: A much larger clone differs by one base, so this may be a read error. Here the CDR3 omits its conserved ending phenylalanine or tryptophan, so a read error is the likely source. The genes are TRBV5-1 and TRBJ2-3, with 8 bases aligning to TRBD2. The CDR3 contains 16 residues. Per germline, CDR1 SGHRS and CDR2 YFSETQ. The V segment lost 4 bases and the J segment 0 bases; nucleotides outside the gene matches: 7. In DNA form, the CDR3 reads TGCGCCAGCAGCCCGGGGGGGTTGATTAGCACAGATACGCAGTATTCT. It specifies CASSPGGLISTDTQYS.

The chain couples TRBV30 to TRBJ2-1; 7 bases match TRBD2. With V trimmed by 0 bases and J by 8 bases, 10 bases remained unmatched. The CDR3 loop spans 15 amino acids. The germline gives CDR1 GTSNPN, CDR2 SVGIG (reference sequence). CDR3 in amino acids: CAWSVGAGSRYEQFF. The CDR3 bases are TGTGCCTGGAGTGTAGGAGCGGGATCAAGGTATGAGCAGTTCTTC.

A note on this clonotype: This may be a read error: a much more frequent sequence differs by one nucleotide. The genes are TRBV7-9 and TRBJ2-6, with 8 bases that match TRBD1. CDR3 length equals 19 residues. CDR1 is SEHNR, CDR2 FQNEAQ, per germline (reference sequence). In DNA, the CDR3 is TGTGCCAGCAGCCACCCAGGGGGCGGAGGATCCTCTGGGGCCAGCGTCCTGACTTTC. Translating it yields CASSHPGGGGSSGASVLTF. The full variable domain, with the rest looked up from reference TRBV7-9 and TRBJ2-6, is DTGVSQNPRHKITKRGQNVTFRCDPISEHNRLYWYRQTLGQGPEFLTYFQNEAQLEKSRLLSDRFSAERPKGSFSTLEIQRTEQGDSAMYLCASSHPGGGGSSGASVLTFGAGSRLTVL.